The clone carrying this TCR beta chain was recorded once. Original processing methods: Amplification of reference gene primers provided the estimated nucleated cell counts. Sequenced by immunoSEQ multiplex PCR; TCRdb stores in-frame clones only, minus some. V and J calls and clone size are copied from that table; D and trimming were computed from the DNA. The sample holds under 150,000 clones, about four fifths seen once. The data belong to a study of blood T cell repertoires in COVID-19. Study-level information: Italy, Spain and the United States were the sources of the convalescent and acute COVID-19 samples. Sources were T cells, B-cell-depleted T cells, or PBMCs; the material itself was cDNA or gDNA.

Looked up from germline, CDR1 is SEHNR and CDR2 is FQNEAQ (reference sequence). This CDR3 spans 15 amino acids. V gave up 4 bases and J gave up 0 bases, with 10 bases separating them. The rearrangement uses TRBV7-9 and TRBJ2-4; D possibly corresponds to TRBD2 (6 bases). Sequencing was performed on peripheral blood. The receptor comes from a human donor with acute or convalescent COVID-19. The donor label of this sample is uncertain. CDR3 nucleotides: TGTGCCAGCAGCTCTCCGGGACTAGCCAAAAACATTCAGTACTTC. Encoded protein: CASSSPGLAKNIQYF. The full variable domain, with the rest looked up from reference TRBV7-9 and TRBJ2-4, is DTGVSQNPRHKITKRGQNVTFRCDPISEHNRLYWYRQTLGQGPEFLTYFQNEAQLEKSRLLSDRFSAERPKGSFSTLEIQRTEQGDSAMYLCASSSPGLAKNIQYFGAGTRLSVL.